This T cell receptor (beta chain) was recovered during a study of blood T cell repertoires in COVID-19. Study background: Nucleic acid was either cDNA or gDNA, and it came from T cells, B-cell-depleted T cells, or PBMCs.

CDR3 length: 17 residues. The germline CDR1 and CDR2 sequences are SGHDN and FVKESK. The ends were cut back, 0 bases at V and 5 bases at J, with 19 bases in the middle. Participant ages covered about 18 to 89 years across around 25 US areas. Profiled with immunoSEQ multiplex PCR; TCRdb holds only in-frame clones, not every one. The sample carries approximately 170,000 clones, 88% recorded once. This clone was detected only a few times. The chain carries TRBV14 and TRBJ1-2, with D unclear. The source is a woman younger than 30 who had recovered from COVID-19. Sequencing input: PBMCs or T cells enriched from blood (not recorded which). CDR3 sequence reads: CASSQDWWAPGGYGYTF. The CDR3 bases are TGTGCCAGCAGCCAAGATTGGTGGGCGCCCGGTGGTTATGGCTACACCTTC.